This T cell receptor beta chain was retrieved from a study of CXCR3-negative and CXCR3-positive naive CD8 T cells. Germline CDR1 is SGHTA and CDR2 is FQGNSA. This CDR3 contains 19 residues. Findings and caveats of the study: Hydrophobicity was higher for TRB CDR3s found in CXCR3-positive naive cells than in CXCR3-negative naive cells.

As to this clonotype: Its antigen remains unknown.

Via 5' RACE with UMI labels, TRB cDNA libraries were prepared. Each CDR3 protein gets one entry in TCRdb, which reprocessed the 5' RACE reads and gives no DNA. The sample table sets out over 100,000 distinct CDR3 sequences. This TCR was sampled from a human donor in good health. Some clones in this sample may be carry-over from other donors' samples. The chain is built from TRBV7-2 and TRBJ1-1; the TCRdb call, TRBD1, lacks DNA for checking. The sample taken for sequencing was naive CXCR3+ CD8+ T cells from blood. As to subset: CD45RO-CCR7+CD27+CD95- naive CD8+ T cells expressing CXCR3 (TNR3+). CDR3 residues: CASSLILITPQAMNTEAFF.